This T cell receptor beta chain was sequenced during a study of cytomegalovirus exposure and HLA in healthy donors. Study conclusions and caveats: A later analysis showed TCR association rates differing by HLA locus, peaking at DRB1 and lowest at HLA-C. In a later analysis, HLA-associated beta chains showed higher expansion and lower generation probabilities than comparable chains. Many donors shared some public TCRs, even though most TCR sequences were rare.

13 Jbeta primers and 60 Vbeta primers were used for the PCR. Method: immunoSEQ multiplex PCR; TCRdb's copy keeps in-frame clones and lacks some. The table records some 130,000 clones, roughly four fifths of them present only once. The junction had 5 bases not matched to a gene; V was cut back by 5 bases and J by 1 base. The CDR3 has 16 amino acids. Germline lookup yields CDR1 MNHEY and CDR2 SMNVEV (reference sequence). With regard to this clone: Its target is unknown.

Sequenced input: PBMCs. This chain uses TRBV27 with TRBJ2-2; 9 bases match TRBD2. The source of this sequence is a male donor in good health and CMV-seropositive. CDR3 residues: CASSPLAGRNTGELFF. The CDR3 region has the DNA TGTGCCAGCAGTCCCCTAGCGGGGAGGAACACCGGGGAGCTGTTTTTT.